This TCR beta chain was recorded in a study of blood T cell repertoires in COVID-19. Whole-study context: Samples came from the United States, Italy and Spain, spanning acute and convalescent COVID-19. T cells, B-cell-depleted T cells, or PBMCs supplied cDNA or gDNA.

V lost 2 bases and J 0 bases, leaving 10 bases between the germline ends. Germline CDR1 is GTSNPN and CDR2 is SVGIG (reference sequence). The CDR3 runs 15 residues. In the source study's methods: For nucleated cells, counts were estimated from reference gene primer amplification. Some clones are missing from TCRdb's copy, which holds only in-frame ones; the method was immunoSEQ multiplex PCR. V and J calls plus clone size are reproduced from that table; the DNA served to infer D and trimming. The sample has 180,000 or so clones, about 88% seen once. This TCR was sampled from a young man with acute or convalescent COVID-19. Sequences were obtained from peripheral blood. The genes are TRBV30 and TRBJ1-4; D is undetermined. The CDR3 DNA follows: TGTGCCTGGAGTCGAGGGAGCACAACTAATGAAAAACTGTTTTTT. This sequence encodes CAWSRGSTTNEKLFF.